The clone carrying this TCR beta chain was detected a few times. CDR1 is SGHNT, CDR2 YYREEE, per germline (reference sequence). The CDR3 covers 14 residues. Trimming at V came to 4 bases and at J to 7 bases, leaving 9 bases not matched to a gene. This entry is derived from a study of blood T cell repertoires in COVID-19. Across the whole study: The United States, Italy and Spain were the sources of the acute and convalescent COVID-19 samples. Sources were T cells, B-cell-depleted T cells, or PBMCs; the material itself was cDNA or gDNA.

Original processing methods: Amplifying reference gene primers gave estimates of nucleated cell counts. Here immunoSEQ multiplex PCR was the method, and the copy in TCRdb shows in-frame clones only, minus some. V and J calls and clone size are copied from that table; D and trimming were computed from the DNA. Of some 120,000 clones in the sample, around 80% are singletons; the top ten hold 12%. The sample comprised peripheral blood. The sequence was obtained from a woman between 55 and 75 years old with acute or convalescent COVID-19. The J gene is TRBJ1-2, the V gene TRBV5-4; 8 bases fit TRBD1. The CDR3 is CASSIRTGRSGYTF. The CDR3 nucleotides read TGTGCCAGCAGCATACGGACAGGGCGGTCTGGCTACACCTTC.